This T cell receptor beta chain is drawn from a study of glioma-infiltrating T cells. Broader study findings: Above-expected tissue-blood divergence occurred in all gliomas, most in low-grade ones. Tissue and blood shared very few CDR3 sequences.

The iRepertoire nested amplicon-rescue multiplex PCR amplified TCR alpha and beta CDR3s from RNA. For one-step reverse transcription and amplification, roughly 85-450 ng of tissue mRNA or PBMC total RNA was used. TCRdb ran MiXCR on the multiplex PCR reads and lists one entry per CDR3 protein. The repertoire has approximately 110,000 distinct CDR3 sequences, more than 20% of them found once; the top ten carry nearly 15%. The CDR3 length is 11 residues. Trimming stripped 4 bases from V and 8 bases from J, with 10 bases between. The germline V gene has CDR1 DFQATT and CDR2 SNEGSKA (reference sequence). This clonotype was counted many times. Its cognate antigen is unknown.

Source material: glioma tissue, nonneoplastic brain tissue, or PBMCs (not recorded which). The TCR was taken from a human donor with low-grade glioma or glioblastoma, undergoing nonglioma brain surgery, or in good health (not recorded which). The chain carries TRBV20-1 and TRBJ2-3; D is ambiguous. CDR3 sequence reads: CSANGATTQYF. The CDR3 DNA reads TGCAGTGCTAATGGCGCAACTACGCAGTATTTT.